The 17 T cell receptor beta chains presented below share a single source sample, sequenced in a study of cytomegalovirus exposure and HLA in healthy donors. This PCR relied on a set of 60 Vbeta primers and 13 Jbeta primers. TCRdb's copy holds only in-frame clones and misses some; the assay was immunoSEQ multiplex PCR. The table lists about 190,000 clones, roughly 74% of them singletons. Sequencing was carried out using PBMCs. The receptors here all came from a woman in her twenties or thirties in good health and CMV-seropositive.

V gene TRBV7-9 combines with J gene TRBJ1-5; unclear D gene. Germline CDR1 SEHNR, CDR2 FQNEAQ (reference sequence). The CDR3 spans 18 residues. V lost 1 base, J lost 7 bases, and 23 bases lay in between. CDR3 sequence (DNA): TGTGCCAGCAGCTTAGTTAATTTGCGGGCCCCCTCCACCCAGCCCCAGCATTTT. Amino acids: CASSLVNLRAPSTQPQHF.

The DNA of the CDR3 is TGTGCCAGAAGCCCGAGCTCGGACAGGGGAGGGATCTCTGGAAACACCATATATTTT. Translation: CARSPSSDRGGISGNTIYF. V gene TRBV5-3 combines with J gene TRBJ1-3; 9 nucleotides agree with TRBD1. TRBV5-3 is filed as an ORF, its function uncertain. Trimming cost V 4 bases and J 0 bases; bases outside gene matches: 14. The CDR3 covers 19 residues.

The chain has TRBV11-2 and TRBJ1-1, with TRBD1 as a possible D gene (6 bases). Germline CDR1 reads SGHAT; CDR2 reads FQNNGV. V gave up 2 bases and J gave up 4 bases, with 14 bases separating them. This CDR3 contains 15 residues. The DNA of the CDR3 is TGTGCCAGCAGCTTATTGGGGGCGCGTGGCACTGAAGCTTTCTTT. Its protein product is CASSLLGARGTEAFF.

The V gene is TRBV29-1, the J gene TRBJ1-2, with D possibly TRBD1 on 5 matching bases. Deletions cut 7 bases from V and 4 bases from J, with 13 bases between. This CDR3 is built from 12 residues. The germline V gene has CDR1 SQVTM and CDR2 ANQGSEA. The CDR3 bases are TGCAGCGCCCCCAGACAGCCCTATGGCTACACCTTC. Translating it yields CSAPRQPYGYTF.

V gene TRBV5-1 combines with J gene TRBJ2-1, with a tentative D call TRBD1 (6 bases). Trimming stripped 0 bases from V and 9 bases from J, with 19 bases between. This CDR3 comprises 16 residues. Germline V lookup: CDR1 SGHRS, CDR2 YFSETQ. The CDR3 DNA sequence: TGCGCCAGCAGCTTGGAGGGGGTTTCATCTTTTAGTGAGCAGTTCTTC. It yields the protein CASSLEGVSSFSEQFF. The full variable domain, with the rest looked up from reference TRBV5-1 and TRBJ2-1, is KAGVTQTPRYLIKTRGQQVTLSCSPISGHRSVSWYQQTPGQGLQFLFEYFSETQRNKGNFPGRFSGRQFSNSRSEMNVSTLELGDSALYLCASSLEGVSSFSEQFFGPGTRLTVL.

The gene calls are TRBV7-9 and TRBJ2-7; 11 bases map to TRBD2. The CDR3 has 16 residues. J lost 5 bases, V lost 5 bases, and 11 bases had no gene match. Germline loops: CDR1 SEHNR, CDR2 FQNEAQ (reference sequence). DNA for the CDR3: TGTGCCAGCAGCCGTGGGACTAGCGGATCCAAAGACGAGCAGTACTTC. This codes for CASSRGTSGSKDEQYF. The whole variable domain, remainder taken from reference TRBV7-9 and TRBJ2-7, is DTGVSQNPRHKITKRGQNVTFRCDPISEHNRLYWYRQTLGQGPEFLTYFQNEAQLEKSRLLSDRFSAERPKGSFSTLEIQRTEQGDSAMYLCASSRGTSGSKDEQYFGPGTRLTVT.

The chain carries TRBV29-1 and TRBJ2-1; maybe TRBD1 (5 bases). Germline lookup yields CDR1 SQVTM and CDR2 ANQGSEA. Trimming stripped 1 base from V and 9 bases from J, with 10 bases between. The CDR3 length is 12 residues. The CDR3 region is CSVEAEGAEQFF. DNA of the CDR3: TGCAGCGTTGAAGCGGAAGGGGCTGAGCAGTTCTTC.

The rearrangement joins TRBV11-3 to TRBJ2-7, with 7 bases fitting TRBD1. CDR1 is SGHNT and CDR2 is YENEEA in the germline V gene. The CDR3 has 14 residues. The J segment lost 3 bases and the V segment lost 4 bases, leaving 6 bases of the junction unmatched. In DNA form, the CDR3 reads TGTGCCAGCAGCTCTGGGGGACAGATCTACGAGCAGTACTTC. This encodes CASSSGGQIYEQYF.

This clone came up a few times. V gene TRBV5-8 combines with J gene TRBJ2-7; no definite D call. CDR1 SGHTS and CDR2 YDEGEE come from the germline V gene. V was trimmed by 1 base and J by 0 bases, leaving 2 bases between them. There are 12 residues in the CDR3. CDR3 DNA: TGTGCCAGCAGCTTGTACTCCTACGAGCAGTACTTC. Protein: CASSLYSYEQYF.

This clone was recorded once. V is TRBV11-2 and J is TRBJ1-1; TRBD1 matches 8 bases. Germline CDR1 is SGHAT and CDR2 is FQNNGV. This CDR3 region has 16 residues. Trimming cost V 6 bases and J 4 bases; bases outside gene matches: 13. Here the CDR3 reads CASSRSTGVDATEAFF. In DNA form, the CDR3 reads TGTGCCAGCAGTCGATCGACAGGGGTAGATGCCACTGAAGCTTTCTTT.

The V gene is TRBV5-1, the J gene TRBJ1-3, with 8 bases aligning to TRBD1. V shed 3 bases and J 0 bases; nucleotides not matched to a gene: 2. CDR3 length equals 15 residues. CDR1 is SGHRS and CDR2 is YFSETQ in the germline V gene. CDR3 in amino acids: CASSSGTGSGNTIYF. CDR3 DNA: TGCGCCAGCAGCTCAGGGACAGGCTCTGGAAACACCATATATTTT.

The genes are TRBV7-2 and TRBJ2-4; 10 bases agree with TRBD1. Trimming removed 5 bases from V and 6 bases from J; junction bases left unmatched: 4. CDR3 length: 14 amino acids. Germline CDR1 reads SGHTA; CDR2 reads FQGNSA. CDR3 sequence reads: CASSPGQGVNIQYF. The CDR3 nucleotides read TGTGCCAGCAGCCCCGGACAGGGGGTAAACATTCAGTACTTC.

The V and J genes are TRBV7-9 and TRBJ2-7; 11 nucleotides line up with TRBD2. The ends lost 7 bases at V and 6 bases at J; junction bases unmatched: 5. Germline V CDR1 and CDR2: SEHNR, FQNEAQ (reference sequence). This CDR3 has 13 residues. As DNA, the CDR3 is TGTGCCAGCAAAATAGCGGGAGGGAGCGAGCAGTACTTC. Translation: CASKIAGGSEQYF.

V gene TRBV19 combines with J gene TRBJ2-3, with no clear D. CDR3 size: 12 residues. Deletions cut 5 bases from V and 4 bases from J, with 7 bases between. Germline CDR1 is LNHDA and CDR2 is SQIVND (reference sequence). The CDR3 sequence is CASSAAADTQYF. The CDR3 nucleotides read TGTGCCAGTAGTGCGGCGGCAGATACGCAGTATTTT.

The table lists this clone with a few counts. The sample holds other DNA sequences that translate to the same CDR3. The chain has TRBV7-2 and TRBJ2-7, with 9 nucleotides matching TRBD2. CDR1 and CDR2 from the germline V gene are SGHTA and FQGNSA. This CDR3 comprises 15 residues. The junction had 4 bases not matched to a gene; V was cut back by 4 bases and J by 0 bases. CDR3 nucleotides: TGTGCCAGCAGCTCAGGACTAGCGTACTCCTACGAGCAGTACTTC. Translated, it gives CASSSGLAYSYEQYF.

The chain links TRBV4-3 to TRBJ2-2; TRBD2 matches 8 bases. This CDR3 contains 13 residues. V was pared by 8 bases and J by 9 bases, with 8 bases of the junction left unmatched. Germline V gives CDR1 LGHNA, CDR2 YSLEER. CDR3: CASSWGLERELFF. CDR3 coding DNA: TGCGCCAGCTCGTGGGGACTAGAGAGGGAGCTGTTTTTT.

The chain carries TRBV11-3 and TRBJ2-7; tentative D call: TRBD1 (6 bases). The CDR3 has 14 amino acids. Deletions cut 6 bases from V and 0 bases from J, with 12 bases between. Per the germline V gene, CDR1 is SGHNT and CDR2 is YENEEA. The CDR3 region has the DNA TGTGCCAGCAGACGGGACACCTACTCCTACGAGCAGTACTTC. Encoded protein: CASRRDTYSYEQYF.